The next 32 T cell receptor beta chains were all read from a single sample in a study of CD8 T cells in ankylosing spondylitis. Regarding the study as a whole: What seemed typical of ankylosing spondylitis blood was a TCR beta motif built from roughly 8 highly homologous variants.

TCRdb re-called the 5' RACE reads with MiXCR, one entry per CDR3 protein. The table includes 450,000 to 550,000 distinct CDR3 sequences, approximately 5.3% detected once. Their cognate antigens are unknown. Sequencing was carried out using blood, either unsorted or a sorted T cell fraction (not recorded which). These receptors were collected from a male donor with ankylosing spondylitis.

This clonotype came up many times. This rearrangement joins TRBV20-1 to TRBJ2-7; D is ambiguous. V was pared by 6 bases and J by 7 bases, with 16 bases between. Germline-derived CDR1 and CDR2 are DFQATT and SNEGSKA (reference sequence). This CDR3 is 12 amino acids long. The CDR3 is CSAGPGIEEQYF. In DNA form, the CDR3 reads TGCAGTGCCGGACCCGGAATTGAGGAGCAGTACTTC.

The V call is TRBV12-3 or TRBV12-4, the J call TRBJ2-7; perhaps TRBD2 as D (6 bases). The CDR3 runs 15 residues. The ends were cut back, 7 bases at V and 7 bases at J, with 23 bases in the middle. CDR3 in DNA: TGTGCCAGCACCCTGGCCGGGACTTCCGCGGGAGAGCAGTACTTC. Protein sequence: CASTLAGTSAGEQYF.

This clonotype came up many times. This sequence joins TRBV4-3 and TRBJ1-2; unclear D gene. Germline CDR1 LGHNA, CDR2 YSLEER. CDR3 size: 18 residues. With 0 bases removed from V and 0 bases from J, the gap between germline ends came to 17 bases. As DNA, the CDR3 is TGCGCCAGCAGCCAAGATAGGCGTTCGGGTTCAGCTAACTATGGCTACACCTTC. It translates to CASSQDRRSGSANYGYTF.

This clonotype was observed at least ten times. This rearrangement joins TRBV5-1 to TRBJ1-4, with D unresolved. V was shortened by 1 base and J by 8 bases, with 12 bases between the two germline ends. Germline loops: CDR1 SGHRS, CDR2 YFSETQ. CDR3 length: 14 residues. CDR3 DNA sequence: TGCGCCAGCAGCTTGCGTGGTTTTCGGGAAAAACTGTTTTTT. It specifies CASSLRGFREKLFF. Full variable domain (missing parts from reference TRBV5-1 and TRBJ1-4): KAGVTQTPRYLIKTRGQQVTLSCSPISGHRSVSWYQQTPGQGLQFLFEYFSETQRNKGNFPGRFSGRQFSNSRSEMNVSTLELGDSALYLCASSLRGFREKLFFGSGTQLSVL.

This rearrangement joins TRBV7-6 to TRBJ2-2; possibly TRBD2 for D (5 bases). The germline CDR1 and CDR2 sequences are SGHVS and FNYEAQ. There are 15 residues in the CDR3. The V and J ends lost 0 bases and 5 bases respectively, with 10 bases between them. CDR3 coding DNA: TGTGCCAGCAGCTTAGCGGGAGATTGGACCGGGGAGCTGTTTTTT. Translating it yields CASSLAGDWTGELFF.

This clonotype was detected ten times or more. The J gene is TRBJ2-2, the V gene TRBV20-1; the D gene is possibly TRBD2 (6 bases). CDR3 length: 16 amino acids. V shed 2 bases and J shed 6 bases, with 19 bases lying between them. CDR1 and CDR2 from the germline V gene are DFQATT and SNEGSKA (reference sequence). The CDR3 loop is CSARRWEDGRSGELFF. CDR3 in DNA: TGCAGTGCTAGAAGGTGGGAGGACGGAAGATCCGGGGAGCTGTTTTTT.

This clonotype was recorded many times. The chain employs TRBV4-2 and TRBJ2-7; unclear D gene. This CDR3 region has 14 residues. Trimming removed 0 bases at V and 6 bases at J, with 12 bases between. Germline CDR1 reads LGHNA; CDR2 reads YNFKEQ. The CDR3 bases are TGTGCCAGCAGCCAAGATTTTCTCATCCGCGAGCAGTACTTC. Translation gives CASSQDFLIREQYF.

The count of this clonotype is one. The chain uses TRBV12-5 and TRBJ2-5; no clear D gene. The V end was cut by 6 bases, the J end by 5 bases, with 10 bases between. In germline, CDR1 is LGHNT, CDR2 FRNRAP. The CDR3 spans 12 residues. CDR3 sequence: CASGLNWETQYF. The CDR3 nucleotides are TGTGCTAGTGGCCTGAATTGGGAGACCCAGTACTTC.

The chain carries TRBV20-1 and TRBJ1-5; D gene uncertain. This CDR3 is 15 amino acids long. Per the germline V gene, CDR1 is DFQATT and CDR2 is SNEGSKA (reference sequence). V lost 0 bases and J 0 bases, leaving 9 bases between the germline ends. The CDR3 bases are TGCAGTGCTAGAGATCTCAGAAATAGCAATCAGCCCCAGCATTTT. Its translation: CSARDLRNSNQPQHF.

This clonotype was counted ten times or more. The chain combines TRBV4-2 with TRBJ1-1; D call uncertain. The germline V gene encodes CDR1 LGHNA and CDR2 YNFKEQ. This CDR3 has 13 amino acids. Trimming took off 1 base at V and 1 base at J, with 4 bases between the two ends. The CDR3 sequence: CASSQGPNTEAFF. The CDR3 DNA reads as TGTGCCAGCAGCCAAGGCCCGAACACTGAAGCTTTCTTT.

This clonotype was found many times. CDR3: CASSSDSWANTGELFF. In DNA, the CDR3 is TGTGCCAGCAGCTCGGACTCCTGGGCGAACACCGGGGAGCTGTTTTTT. The chain has TRBV7-3 and TRBJ2-2; a possible D gene is TRBD2 (5 bases). This CDR3 contains 16 residues. V lost 4 bases and J lost 0, with 12 bases in between. Germline CDR1 is SGHTA and CDR2 is FQGTGA.

This clonotype was seen at least ten times. The chain joins TRBV6-7 to TRBJ2-3; TRBD2 matches 11 bases. TRBV6-7 is treated as an ORF (open reading frame) with a function not yet certain. After removal of 0 bases from V and 1 base from J, the junction contained 9 bases not matched to a gene. CDR3 length: 19 residues. The CDR3: CASSYSCLAGGVCTDTQYF. The CDR3 DNA is TGTGCCAGCAGTTACTCTTGCCTAGCGGGGGGCGTTTGCACAGATACGCAGTATTTT.

This clonotype has at least ten counts. The rearrangement links TRBV7-2 to TRBJ1-6; 8 nucleotides line up with TRBD1. Germline CDR1 and CDR2: SGHTA and FQGNSA. With 5 bases clipped from V and 10 bases from J, the junction kept 10 bases outside the gene matches. The CDR3 loop spans 15 amino acids. The CDR3 is CASSGETGAESPLHF. CDR3 DNA: TGTGCCAGCAGCGGAGAGACAGGGGCAGAGTCACCCCTCCACTTT.

In this sample, this clonotype turned up many times. The chain carries TRBV5-1 and TRBJ2-3; no reliable D call. Germline V gene sequence: CDR1 SGHRS, CDR2 YFSETQ. This CDR3 has 11 residues. V gave up 7 bases and J gave up 5 bases, with 8 bases separating them. The CDR3: CASRVGDTQYF. The CDR3 DNA sequence: TGCGCCAGCCGTGTGGGAGATACGCAGTATTTT.

This clonotype was observed at least ten times. The chain is built from TRBV7-9 and TRBJ2-7; TRBD1 aligns across 9 bases. This CDR3 has 15 amino acids. Per germline, CDR1 SEHNR and CDR2 FQNEAQ (reference sequence). V gave up 5 bases and J gave up 5 bases; unmatched junction bases: 10. The CDR3 DNA reads TGTGCCAGCAGCCCACAGGGGGCTGCCTTCCACGAGCAGTACTTC. As protein: CASSPQGAAFHEQYF.

Ten or more counts support this clonotype. The V gene is TRBV5-5, the J gene TRBJ2-3, with D uncertain. Trimming removed 7 bases at V and 8 bases at J, with 17 bases between. The CDR3 runs to 13 residues. CDR1 and CDR2 (germline): SGHKS, YYEKEE (reference sequence). In DNA form, the CDR3 reads TGTGCCAGCGAGTTGGCAGCTGAGGCTACGCAGTATTTT. It codes for CASELAAEATQYF.

This clonotype was detected only a few times. The chain combines TRBV7-9 with TRBJ2-2, with D possibly called TRBD1 or TRBD2 (5 bases each). The V and J ends lost 5 bases and 6 bases respectively, with 22 bases between them. CDR1 and CDR2 from the germline V gene are SEHNR and FQNEAQ (reference sequence). The CDR3 is 17 residues long. CDR3 sequence: CASSPRGTGTMPGELFF. The CDR3 DNA reads TGTGCCAGCAGCCCCCGGGGCACCGGGACCATGCCCGGGGAGCTGTTTTTT. Variable domain in full (rest from reference TRBV7-9 and TRBJ2-2): DTGVSQNPRHKITKRGQNVTFRCDPISEHNRLYWYRQTLGQGPEFLTYFQNEAQLEKSRLLSDRFSAERPKGSFSTLEIQRTEQGDSAMYLCASSPRGTGTMPGELFFGEGSRLTVL.

This clonotype was observed at least ten times. The rearrangement uses TRBV15 and TRBJ1-1; possible D gene TRBD1, 6 bases. Germline CDR1 is LNHNV and CDR2 is YYDKDF (reference sequence). V was pared by 2 bases and J by 1 base, with 11 bases between. The CDR3 covers 15 residues. The CDR3 here is CATSRSGVPNTEAFF. The CDR3 region has the DNA TGTGCCACCAGCAGATCAGGGGTCCCGAACACTGAAGCTTTCTTT.

The chain employs TRBV7-2 and TRBJ1-4, with D possibly TRBD1 on 5 matching bases. Germline CDR1 reads SGHTA; CDR2 reads FQGNSA. The V gene lost 5 bases and the J gene lost 6 bases, with 13 bases spanning the gap. The CDR3 has 14 amino acids. In nucleotides, the CDR3 is TGTGCCAGCAGCCTGGGACGGAGAGATGAAAAACTGTTTTTT. It yields the protein CASSLGRRDEKLFF.

This clonotype was observed many times. The chain combines TRBV20-1 with TRBJ2-5, with a weak D call TRBD1 (6 bases). The V gene's germline CDR1 is DFQATT and CDR2 SNEGSKA (reference sequence). V lost 4 bases to trimming and J lost 5 bases, with 23 bases between them. The CDR3 runs 16 residues. This CDR3 reads CSAIESGQPKRETQYF. CDR3 DNA sequence: TGCAGTGCTATAGAGTCGGGACAACCAAAGAGGGAGACCCAGTACTTC.

Ten or more counts support this clonotype. This chain uses TRBV20-1 with TRBJ2-2; D unresolved. CDR1 and CDR2 (germline): DFQATT, SNEGSKA (reference sequence). V was clipped by 1 base and J by 0 bases, with 9 bases between them. There are 15 residues in the CDR3. CDR3 residues: CSARVNYSNTGELFF. Here the CDR3 DNA reads TGCAGTGCTAGAGTAAACTATTCGAACACCGGGGAGCTGTTTTTT.

The chain couples TRBV10-3 to TRBJ2-7; D possibly corresponds to TRBD1 (5 bases). With 2 bases removed from V and 0 bases from J, the gap between germline ends came to 14 bases. The CDR3 totals 16 residues. The germline V gene encodes CDR1 ENHRY and CDR2 SYGVKD. The CDR3 here is CAISEDQQDLSYEQYF. The CDR3 DNA reads as TGTGCCATCAGTGAGGACCAACAGGATCTCTCCTACGAGCAGTACTTC.

This clonotype came up many times. The chain recombines TRBV20-1 with TRBJ1-5, with D maybe TRBD1 (6 bases). The V and J ends lost 5 bases and 0 bases respectively, with 14 bases between them. Germline V gene lookup returns CDR1 DFQATT and CDR2 SNEGSKA (reference sequence). The length of the CDR3 is 15 residues. CDR3 bases: TGCAGTGCTCCGGACAGCAAGTATAGCAATCAGCCCCAGCATTTT. It encodes CSAPDSKYSNQPQHF.

This clonotype was detected ten times or more. The chain carries TRBV7-2 and TRBJ1-3; 7 bases fit TRBD1. Germline-derived CDR1 and CDR2 are SGHTA and FQGNSA. Trimming removed 4 bases from V and 0 bases from J; junction bases left unmatched: 3. There are 15 residues in the CDR3. Written as DNA, the CDR3 is TGTGCCAGCAGCTCAGGGGGGAGCTCTGGAAACACCATATATTTT. Translating it yields CASSSGGSSGNTIYF.

This clonotype occurred many times. The CDR3 sequence is CASSLTASSYEQYF. The DNA of the CDR3 is TGTGCCAGCAGTTTGACGGCAAGCTCCTACGAGCAGTACTTC. This chain uses TRBV5-5 with TRBJ2-7; D remains unclear. This CDR3 region has 14 residues. Germline V gives CDR1 SGHKS, CDR2 YYEKEE (reference sequence). Trimming took 5 bases from V and 0 from J, leaving 12 bases between them.

In its sample, this clonotype was seen many times. The chain carries TRBV11-2 and TRBJ2-7; 8 bases map to TRBD1. The J segment lost 3 bases and the V segment lost 5 bases, leaving 9 bases of the junction unmatched. This CDR3 contains 15 residues. Germline CDR1 is SGHAT and CDR2 is FQNNGV. The chain's CDR3 is CASSPYRGYIYEQYF. The DNA of the CDR3 is TGTGCCAGCAGCCCTTACAGGGGGTATATCTACGAGCAGTACTTC. Complete variable domain (other parts from reference TRBV11-2 and TRBJ2-7): EAGVAQSPRYKIIEKRQSVAFWCNPISGHATLYWYQQILGQGPKLLIQFQNNGVVDDSQLPKDRFSAERLKGVDSTLKIQPAKLEDSAVYLCASSPYRGYIYEQYFGPGTRLTVT.

This clonotype appeared many times. This sequence joins TRBV20-1 and TRBJ2-2, with D tentatively TRBD1 (5 bases). The CDR3 extends over 14 amino acids. Germline lookup yields CDR1 DFQATT and CDR2 SNEGSKA (reference sequence). V lost 3 bases to trimming and J lost 3 bases, with 11 bases between them. CDR3: CSASNRSHTGELFF. CDR3 DNA: TGCAGTGCTAGTAACAGGTCCCACACCGGGGAGCTGTTTTTT.

This clonotype came up many times. The chain carries TRBV7-8 and TRBJ2-1, with 10 bases aligning to TRBD2. Germline CDR1 reads SGHVS; CDR2 reads FQNEAQ. This CDR3 contains 17 residues. V shed 1 base and J 6 bases; nucleotides not matched to a gene: 9. CDR3 in DNA: TGTGCCAGCAGCTTAGAGGCTAGCGGGAGTTTCGGCAATGAGCAGTTCTTC. Encoded protein: CASSLEASGSFGNEQFF.

This clonotype was detected a few times. This chain links TRBV20-1 with TRBJ2-5; TRBD1 agrees at 8 bases. After removal of 6 bases from V and 7 bases from J, the junction contained 7 bases not matched to a gene. The germline V gene has CDR1 DFQATT and CDR2 SNEGSKA (reference sequence). The CDR3 extends over 12 amino acids. The CDR3 is CSASDRGGTQYF. The CDR3 DNA sequence: TGCAGTGCGAGTGACAGGGGCGGGACCCAGTACTTC.

The sample holds many counts of this clonotype. The chain recombines TRBV7-9 with TRBJ2-3; 9 bases align to TRBD2. CDR1 is SEHNR, CDR2 FQNEAQ, per germline (reference sequence). The V and J ends lost 5 bases and 2 bases, in that order; junction bases with no gene match: 5. The CDR3 covers 15 residues. The CDR3 reads CASSHLAGTTDTQYF. As DNA, the CDR3 is TGTGCCAGCAGCCATCTAGCGGGGACCACAGATACGCAGTATTTT.

This clonotype was seen at least ten times. CDR3 protein: CASSPGLDPLGEETQYF. The CDR3 coding sequence is TGCGCCAGCAGCCCGGGACTAGATCCACTTGGGGAAGAGACCCAGTACTTC. The chain joins TRBV5-1 to TRBJ2-5; TRBD2 matches at 8 bases. Germline CDR1 reads SGHRS; CDR2 reads YFSETQ. The CDR3 length is 17 residues. With V trimmed by 4 bases and J by 3 bases, 14 bases remained unmatched.

Many counts were recorded for this clonotype. The chain has TRBV5-1 and TRBJ1-1; the D gene is possibly TRBD1 (6 bases). The germline V gene encodes CDR1 SGHRS and CDR2 YFSETQ. The CDR3 is 15 residues long. Trimming left V 2 bases short and J 3 bases short, with 14 bases between. This CDR3 is CASSLMGDTYTEAFF. CDR3 DNA: TGCGCCAGCAGCTTAATGGGGGACACCTACACTGAAGCTTTCTTT.